These T cell receptor beta chains were read from a single sample in a study of blood T cell repertoires in COVID-19. Using immunoSEQ multiplex PCR, the repertoire was profiled, and TCRdb retains in-frame clones only, with some absent. The profile shows about 100,000 clones, 70% to 90% of them singletons. Sequencing was done on a sample of peripheral blood. These receptors were collected from a human donor in a cohort sampled during active COVID-19. CDR3s include the opening cysteine and the closing phenylalanine or tryptophan. Each record gives: clone size, D gene, V gene, J gene, CDR3 protein, CDR3 DNA. A D gene is named only where the DNA matches it firmly. Part of the rows lack a size; the others show once, few, many or a class for expanded clones.

once	NA	TRBV28	TRBJ1-1	CASSFIGALGNTEAFF	TGTGCCAGCAGTTTCATAGGGGCCCTGGGGAACACTGAAGCTTTCTTT
NA	TRBD2	TRBV28	TRBJ2-3	CASTPFSGTSMEPSTDTQYF	TGTGCCAGCACCCCATTTTCCGGGACTAGTATGGAGCCTAGCACAGATACGCAGTATTTT
NA	NA	TRBV9	TRBJ2-3	CASSVVGSGPGVDTQYF	TGTGCCAGCAGCGTAGTTGGTAGCGGTCCCGGGGTAGATACGCAGTATTTT
NA	NA	TRBV3-1/TRBV3-2	TRBJ1-1	CASSPQGSAEAFF	TGTGCCAGCAGTCCCCAGGGAAGTGCTGAAGCTTTCTTT
NA	TRBD2	TRBV27	TRBJ2-3	CASSSLAGGPTDTQYF	TGTGCCAGCAGTTCCTTAGCGGGAGGGCCGACAGATACGCAGTATTTT
once	NA	TRBV28	TRBJ2-1	CASRSEEGGGFVGEQFF	TGTGCCAGCAGGTCCGAGGAGGGGGGAGGGTTCGTAGGTGAGCAGTTCTTC
once	TRBD2	TRBV5-1	TRBJ2-7	CASSLGSSGYYEQYF	TGCGCCAGCAGCTTAGGGTCTAGCGGATACTACGAGCAGTACTTC
NA	NA	TRBV6-6	TRBJ1-1	CASSYWGEGTEAFF	TGTGCCAGCAGTTACTGGGGGGAGGGCACTGAAGCTTTCTTT
NA	NA	TRBV27	TRBJ2-7	CASSIGSREHYEQYF	TGTGCCAGCAGTATCGGCAGCCGGGAGCACTACGAGCAGTACTTC
NA	NA	TRBV7-6	TRBJ2-2	CASSKQQGGTGELFF	TGTGCCAGCAGCAAGCAACAGGGTGGCACCGGGGAGCTGTTTTTT
NA	NA	TRBV6-6	TRBJ2-5	CASRNRETQYF	TGTGCCAGCAGAAATCGGGAGACCCAGTACTTC
many	TRBD1	TRBV5-1	TRBJ1-4	CASRDSNEKLFF	TGCGCCAGCCGGGACAGTAATGAAAAACTGTTTTTT
NA	NA	TRBV6-5	TRBJ2-7	CASSIIGQGGGEQYF	TGTGCCAGCAGCATCATCGGACAGGGAGGGGGCGAGCAGTACTTC
NA	TRBD1	TRBV6-5	TRBJ2-7	CASRLGQGAYEQYF	TGTGCCAGCAGATTAGGACAGGGGGCATACGAGCAGTACTTC
NA	TRBD1	TRBV12-3/TRBV12-4	TRBJ2-7	CASSFARGHEQYF	TGTGCCAGCAGTTTTGCCAGGGGGCACGAGCAGTACTTC
NA	TRBD1	TRBV9	TRBJ1-1	CASSTEGYGTGGRSTEAFF	TGTGCCAGCAGCACCGAGGGGTACGGAACAGGGGGCAGGTCTACTGAAGCTTTCTTT
few	NA	TRBV5-1	TRBJ2-1	CASSLGDTTYNEQFF	TGCGCCAGCAGCTTAGGGGACACAACCTACAATGAGCAGTTCTTC
once	NA	TRBV5-1	TRBJ2-7	CASSLFQGGSYEQYF	TGCGCCAGCAGCTTGTTCCAGGGAGGATCCTACGAGCAGTACTTC
NA	TRBD2	TRBV28	TRBJ2-7	CASSLHVGLAGPGTYEQYF	TGTGCCAGCAGTTTGCATGTGGGACTAGCGGGTCCGGGGACCTACGAGCAGTACTTC
NA	TRBD1	TRBV7-9	TRBJ2-2	CASSFPGQGSRNTGELFF	TGTGCCAGCAGCTTCCCGGGACAGGGTTCAAGGAACACCGGGGAGCTGTTTTTT
NA	NA	TRBV29-1	TRBJ2-1	CSVETGPSSYNEQFF	TGCAGCGTAGAAACAGGTCCTAGCTCCTACAATGAGCAGTTCTTC
NA	TRBD2	TRBV24-1	TRBJ2-7	CATSDWDSGSLCYEQYF	TGTGCCACCAGTGATTGGGATAGCGGGAGTCTTTGCTACGAGCAGTACTTC
NA	TRBD1	TRBV7-2	TRBJ1-5	CASSLGQGRNQPQHF	TGTGCCAGCAGCTTAGGACAGGGGCGCAATCAGCCCCAGCATTTT
NA	NA	TRBV20-1	TRBJ1-5	CSASPGVNQPQHF	TGCAGTGCTAGTCCCGGGGTCAATCAGCCCCAGCATTTT
once	TRBD2	TRBV5-4	TRBJ2-1	CASSPVAGGHNEQFF	TGTGCCAGCAGCCCCGTAGCGGGAGGACACAATGAGCAGTTCTTC
NA	NA	TRBV28	TRBJ2-7	CASSFEAGEQYF	TGTGCCAGCAGTTTCGAGGCTGGCGAGCAGTACTTC
few	NA	TRBV7-2	TRBJ2-7	CASSLAQGGSSYEQYF	TGTGCCAGCAGCTTAGCACAGGGAGGGAGCTCCTACGAGCAGTACTTC
NA	TRBD1	TRBV7-2	TRBJ1-4	CASSPSKRTGWGEKLFF	TGTGCCAGCAGCCCCTCGAAAAGGACAGGGTGGGGAGAAAAACTGTTTTTT
NA	NA	TRBV20-1	TRBJ2-3	CSARQDTQYF	TGCAGTGCTAGACAGGATACGCAGTATTTT
NA	TRBD2	TRBV5-4	TRBJ2-1	CASSLGLAGDNEQFF	TGTGCCAGCAGCTTGGGACTAGCGGGGGACAATGAGCAGTTCTTC
NA	TRBD1	TRBV5-4	TRBJ1-2	CASVTGAGEGYTF	TGTGCCAGCGTTACAGGGGCAGGGGAGGGCTACACCTTC
NA	NA	TRBV18	TRBJ1-5	CASSPRGGEPQHF	TGTGCCAGCTCACCGAGGGGGGGCGAGCCCCAGCATTTT
NA	TRBD1	TRBV2	TRBJ2-7	CASNIRPGTGGDEQYF	TGTGCCAGCAATATTCGACCCGGGACAGGGGGCGACGAGCAGTACTTC
few	NA	TRBV28	TRBJ1-1	CASSLRGGWHTEAFF	TGTGCCAGCAGCCTAAGGGGGGGATGGCACACTGAAGCTTTCTTT
NA	NA	TRBV7-9	TRBJ2-1	CASSPRTVTNEQFF	TGTGCCAGCAGCCCACGGACAGTAACCAATGAGCAGTTCTTC
NA	NA	TRBV15	TRBJ1-4	CATSRGLAEKLFF	TGTGCCACCAGCAGAGGACTGGCTGAAAAACTGTTTTTT
NA	TRBD1	TRBV6-1	TRBJ1-6	CASSDALDRVGSPLHF	TGTGCCAGCAGTGACGCCCTGGACAGGGTAGGATCACCCCTCCACTTT
once	TRBD1	TRBV10-3	TRBJ2-6	CAITPDRGRMSSGANVLTF	TGTGCCATCACCCCGGACAGGGGGCGTATGAGCTCTGGGGCCAACGTCCTGACTTTC
NA	TRBD1	TRBV6-4	TRBJ2-2	CASSRSGTGANTGELFF	TGTGCCAGCAGTAGAAGTGGGACAGGGGCGAACACCGGGGAGCTGTTTTTT
NA	NA	TRBV15	TRBJ2-7	CATSRDLYENEQYF	TGTGCCACCAGCAGAGATTTGTATGAGAACGAGCAGTACTTC
NA	NA	TRBV2	TRBJ1-6	CASSEALQSPLHF	TGTGCCAGCAGTGAAGCGCTTCAGTCACCCCTCCACTTT
once	TRBD2	TRBV5-4	TRBJ2-1	CASSPSGGGYNEQFF	TGTGCCAGCAGTCCGAGCGGGGGGGGGTACAATGAGCAGTTCTTC
NA	NA	TRBV7-2	TRBJ2-7	CASSLVGDSSYEQYF	TGTGCCAGCAGCTTAGTTGGGGACTCGTCTTACGAGCAGTACTTC
NA	NA	TRBV10-3	TRBJ2-1	CAISEMVSSYNEQFF	TGTGCCATCAGTGAGATGGTTAGCTCCTACAATGAGCAGTTCTTC
NA	TRBD1	TRBV18	TRBJ2-7	CASSPPGQGAYEQYF	TGTGCCAGCTCACCACCTGGACAGGGCGCCTACGAGCAGTACTTC
NA	TRBD1	TRBV19	TRBJ1-5	CASNDSGGKNQPQHF	TGTGCCAGTAATGACTCAGGGGGCAAAAATCAGCCCCAGCATTTT
NA	NA	TRBV6-2/TRBV6-3	TRBJ1-1	CASSTVNTEAFF	TGTGCCAGCAGCACGGTGAACACTGAAGCTTTCTTT